Listed here are 11 T cell receptor beta chains from one sample, sequenced in a study of CD8 T cells in ankylosing spondylitis. TCRdb re-called the 5' RACE reads with MiXCR, one entry per CDR3 protein. The profile shows some 39,000 distinct CDR3 sequences, 13% of them singletons. The sample comprised synovial fluid, either unsorted or a sorted T cell fraction (not recorded which). The receptors were sampled from a male donor with ankylosing spondylitis.

The chain recombines TRBV4-3 with TRBJ2-5; D not resolved. CDR1 LGHNA and CDR2 YSLEER come from the germline V gene. The CDR3 is made up of 14 amino acids. V was shortened by 4 bases and J by 1 base, with 10 bases between the two germline ends. The DNA of the CDR3 is TGCGCCAGCAGCCCCCTGTGGTCCCAAGAGACCCAGTACTTC. This codes for CASSPLWSQETQYF.

This clonotype has only a few counts. CDR3: CASSYPGTNTEAFF. CDR3 coding DNA: TGTGCCAGCAGTTATCCGGGGACGAACACTGAAGCTTTCTTT. J is TRBJ1-1 and V is TRBV28, with D maybe TRBD1 (5 bases). The V gene lost 4 bases and the J gene lost 1 base, with 10 bases spanning the gap. The CDR3 is 14 amino acids. Germline CDR1 reads MDHEN; CDR2 reads SYDVKM.

This rearrangement joins TRBV15 to TRBJ1-5; TRBD1 might be the D (6 bases). This CDR3 has 17 amino acids. From germline, CDR1 is LNHNV and CDR2 YYDKDF (reference sequence). Deletions cut 0 bases from V and 4 bases from J, with 16 bases between. CDR3 DNA sequence: TGTGCCACCAGCAGAGACTTGACCGTAAGGGGGAATCAGCCCCAGCATTTT. Translated: CATSRDLTVRGNQPQHF. Supplemented by reference TRBV15 and TRBJ1-5, the full variable domain reads DAMVIQNPRYQVTQFGKPVTLSCSQTLNHNVMYWYQQKSSQAPKLLFHYYDKDFNNEADTPDNFQSRRPNTSFCFLDIRSPGLGDTAMYLCATSRDLTVRGNQPQHFGDGTRLSIL.

Comment on this clonotype: A read error may produce the germline difference seen at one junction end. The chain joins TRBV4-1 to TRBJ2-1, with TRBD2 matching 8 bases. Germline V lookup: CDR1 MGHRA, CDR2 YSYEKL. This CDR3 is built from 14 residues. DNA for the CDR3: TGCGGCAGCGGGGGTGGAGGATCCTACAATGAGCAGTTCTTC. Its translation is CGSGGGGSYNEQFF.

V usage is TRBV3-1 and J usage is TRBJ1-1, with D unresolved. The CDR3 is made up of 15 amino acids. Trimming left V 0 bases short and J 1 base short, with 9 bases between. Germline CDR1 is LGHDT and CDR2 is YNNKEL (reference sequence). CDR3 DNA sequence: TGTGCCAGCAGCCAAGAGGACTATACGAACACTGAAGCTTTCTTT. It is translated as CASSQEDYTNTEAFF. The entire variable domain, with the rest obtained from reference TRBV3-1 and TRBJ1-1, is as follows: DTAVSQTPKYLVTQMGNDKSIKCEQNLGHDTMYWYKQDSKKFLKIMFSYNNKELIINETVPNRFSPKSPDKAHLNLHINSLELGDSAVYFCASSQEDYTNTEAFFGQGTRLTVV.

The gene calls are TRBV12-3 or TRBV12-4 and TRBJ1-2; D gene unclear. CDR3 size: 13 residues. Trimming cost V 6 bases and J 5 bases, with 13 bases left between them. CDR3 in amino acids: CASSSVFGYGYTF. The CDR3 coding sequence is TGTGCCAGCAGCTCGGTGTTTGGTTATGGCTACACCTTC.

The J gene is TRBJ2-7, the V gene TRBV28, with 9 bases that match TRBD2. Trimming at V came to 7 bases and at J to 2 bases, leaving 9 bases not matched to a gene. Germline CDR1 and CDR2: MDHEN and SYDVKM. The CDR3 length is 15 residues. The CDR3 DNA is TGTGCCAGCACCAACTATAGCGGGAGACCCTACGAGCAGTACTTC. This gives the protein CASTNYSGRPYEQYF.

This clonotype has just a few counts. The CDR3 loop is CASSPIGETQYF. CDR3 coding DNA: TGTGCCAGCAGTCCTATTGGAGAGACCCAGTACTTC. V usage is TRBV28 and J usage is TRBJ2-5; D is unresolved. The CDR3 sequence is 12 residues long. CDR1 is MDHEN and CDR2 is SYDVKM in the germline V gene. V was clipped by 5 bases and J by 4 bases, with 8 bases between them.

Only a few counts were recorded for this clonotype. This rearrangement joins TRBV7-9 to TRBJ2-2, with 9 bases fitting TRBD1. Trimming cost V 4 bases and J 7 bases; bases outside gene matches: 7. This CDR3 has 15 residues. The germline CDR1 and CDR2 sequences are SEHNR and FQNEAQ (reference sequence). The CDR3 DNA is TGTGCCAGCAGCTCGTGGGACAGGGAAAACGGGGAGCTGTTTTTT. Translating it yields CASSSWDRENGELFF.

V usage is TRBV27 and J usage is TRBJ2-3; D may match TRBD1 or TRBD2 (6 bases each). Looked up from germline, CDR1 is MNHEY and CDR2 is SMNVEV (reference sequence). This CDR3 contains 14 residues. Trimming left V 3 bases short and J 5 bases short, with 12 bases between. This CDR3 reads CASSFEGGGDTQYF. CDR3 nucleotide sequence: TGTGCCAGCAGTTTCGAGGGGGGCGGAGATACGCAGTATTTT.

This chain connects TRBV20-1 to TRBJ2-3; D uncertain. Between the trimmed V and J ends, which lost 5 bases and 4 bases, there was a span of 13 bases. The germline CDR1 and CDR2 sequences are DFQATT and SNEGSKA (reference sequence). The CDR3 is 13 amino acids. The CDR3 DNA follows: TGCAGTGCTTCCCTTTGGGGTCCAGATACGCAGTATTTT. Translated: CSASLWGPDTQYF.